This T cell receptor beta chain was found in a study of T cell changes during pregnancy in multiple sclerosis. Sequencing was performed with immunoSEQ multiplex PCR; in TCRdb, only in-frame clones are kept and a portion is missing. The sample yields about 31,000 clones, 75% to 95% seen once. CDR1 and CDR2 (germline): SGHVS, FNYEAQ. V lost 5 bases, J lost 1 base, and 6 bases stayed unmatched. The CDR3 extends over 15 amino acids. The sample was CD8+ T cells from peripheral blood mononuclear cells, taken in the second trimester of pregnancy. The V gene is TRBV7-6, the J gene TRBJ1-1; TRBD1 matches at 8 bases. The receptor's source is a female donor with multiple sclerosis, enrolled in a pregnancy study. The CDR3 region is CASSPRQGTNTEAFF. The CDR3 region has the DNA TGTGCCAGCAGCCCAAGACAGGGGACGAACACTGAAGCTTTCTTT.